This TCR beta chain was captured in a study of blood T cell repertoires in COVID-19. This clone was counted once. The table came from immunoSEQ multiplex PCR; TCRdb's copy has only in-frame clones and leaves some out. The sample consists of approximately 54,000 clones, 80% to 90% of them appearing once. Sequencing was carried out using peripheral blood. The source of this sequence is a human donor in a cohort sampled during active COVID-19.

CDR3 nucleotide sequence: TGTGCCAGCAGCTCCGGGACAGTCTACTATGGCTACACCTTC. It specifies CASSSGTVYYGYTF. The chain joins TRBV11-2 to TRBJ1-2; 7 bases agree with TRBD1. Germline assignment: CDR1 SGHAT and CDR2 FQNNGV. Trimming at V came to 4 bases and at J to 3 bases, leaving 5 bases not matched to a gene. The CDR3 runs to 14 residues.